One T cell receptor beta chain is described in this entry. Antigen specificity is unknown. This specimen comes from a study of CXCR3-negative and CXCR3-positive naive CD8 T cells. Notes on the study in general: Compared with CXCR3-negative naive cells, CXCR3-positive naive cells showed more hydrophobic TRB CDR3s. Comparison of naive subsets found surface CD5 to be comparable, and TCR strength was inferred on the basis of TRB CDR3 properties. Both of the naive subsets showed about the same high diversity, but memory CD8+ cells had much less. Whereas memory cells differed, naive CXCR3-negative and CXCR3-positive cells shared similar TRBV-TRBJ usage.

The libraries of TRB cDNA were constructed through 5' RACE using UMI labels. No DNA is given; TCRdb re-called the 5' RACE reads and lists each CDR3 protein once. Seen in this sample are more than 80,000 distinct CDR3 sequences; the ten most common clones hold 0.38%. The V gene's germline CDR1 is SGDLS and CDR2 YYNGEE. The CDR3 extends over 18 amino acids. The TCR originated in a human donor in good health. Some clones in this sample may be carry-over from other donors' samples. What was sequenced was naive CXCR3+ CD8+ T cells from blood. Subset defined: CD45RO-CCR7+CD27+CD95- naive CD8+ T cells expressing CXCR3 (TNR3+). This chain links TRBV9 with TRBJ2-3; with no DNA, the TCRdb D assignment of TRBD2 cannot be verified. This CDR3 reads CASSEGLAGGLGTDTQYF.